This T cell receptor (beta chain) was sequenced in a study of beta chain features in type 1 diabetes. Broader study findings: A potential PCR bias toward shorter templates would be equal in patient and control samples. At VDJ recombination sites, type 1 diabetes patients had fewer insertions and more deleted nucleotides. Across all four CD4+ subsets, people with type 1 diabetes showed modestly shorter TCRB CDR3s.

Naive, central memory, regulatory and stem cell-like memory cells within the CD4+ compartment were sorted using CD45RO/CCR7/CD25/CD127/CD95/CD27. The authors obtained over 95% purity in all sorted populations. Germline V lookup: CDR1 MDHEN, CDR2 SYDVKM. CDR3 length: 14 amino acids. The V segment lost 6 bases and the J segment 4 bases; nucleotides outside the gene matches: 4. Every bit of the isolated RNA underwent reverse transcription, so sequencing read expressed TCRB transcripts. Measured with immunoSEQ multiplex PCR; TCRdb has only the in-frame clones, and not every one. The sample consists of around 160,000 clones, 9% to 10% of them appearing once. This clone has only a few counts. What it binds is not known.

Sequencing used central memory CD4+ T cells from blood. V is TRBV28 and J is TRBJ2-5, with 11 bases that match TRBD1. This TCR derives from a woman aged 30 to 39 with type 1 diabetes. CDR3 coding DNA: TGTGCCAGCAGGCCGGGACAGGGGGGAGAGACCCAGTACTTC. This translates into CASRPGQGGETQYF. Supplemented by reference TRBV28 and TRBJ2-5, the full variable domain reads DVKVTQSSRYLVKRTGEKVFLECVQDMDHENMFWYRQDPGLGLRLIYFSYDVKMKEKGDIPEGYSVSREKKERFSLILESASTNQTSMYLCASRPGQGGETQYFGPGTRLLVL.